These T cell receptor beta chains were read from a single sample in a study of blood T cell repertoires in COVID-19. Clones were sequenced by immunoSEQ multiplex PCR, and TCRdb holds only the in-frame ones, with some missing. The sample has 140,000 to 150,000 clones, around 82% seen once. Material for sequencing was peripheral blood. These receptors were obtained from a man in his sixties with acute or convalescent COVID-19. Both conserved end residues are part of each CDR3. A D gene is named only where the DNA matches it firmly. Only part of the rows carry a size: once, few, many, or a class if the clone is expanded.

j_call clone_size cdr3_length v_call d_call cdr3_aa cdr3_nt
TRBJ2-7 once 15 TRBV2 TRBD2 CASNVYDLAGDEQYF TGTGCCAGCAACGTATATGACCTAGCGGGAGACGAGCAGTACTTC
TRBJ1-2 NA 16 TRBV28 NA CASRVEGAWDIYGYTF TGTGCCAGCAGGGTCGAAGGGGCGTGGGATATCTATGGCTACACCTTC
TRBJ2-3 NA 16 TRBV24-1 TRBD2 CATSGPGGTPLNTQYF TGTGCCACCAGTGGCCCGGGGGGGACTCCTCTGAATACGCAGTATTTT
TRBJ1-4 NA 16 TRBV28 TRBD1 CASRLGTASTNEKLFF TGTGCCAGCAGGCTTGGGACAGCCTCAACTAATGAAAAACTGTTTTTT
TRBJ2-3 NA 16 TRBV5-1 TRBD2 CASSLGIAGGRDTQYF TGCGCCAGCAGCTTGGGAATAGCGGGAGGGCGAGATACGCAGTATTTT
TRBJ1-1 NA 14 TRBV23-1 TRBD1 CASTEDRLHTEAFF TGCGCCAGCACCGAGGACAGGCTCCACACTGAAGCTTTCTTT
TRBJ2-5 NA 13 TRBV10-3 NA CAISVVPEETQYF TGTGCCATCAGTGTGGTCCCGGAAGAGACCCAGTACTTC
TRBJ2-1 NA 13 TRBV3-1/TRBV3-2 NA CASSQNNGNEQFF TGTGCCAGCAGCCAAAATAACGGCAATGAGCAGTTCTTC
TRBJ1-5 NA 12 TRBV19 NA CASTQGFQPQHF TGTGCCAGTACCCAGGGCTTCCAGCCCCAGCATTTT
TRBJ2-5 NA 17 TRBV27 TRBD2 CASARRGLAGDHETQYF TGTGCCAGCGCCCGAAGGGGGCTAGCGGGAGATCACGAGACCCAGTACTTC
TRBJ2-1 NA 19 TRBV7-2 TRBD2 CASSSRGLAGGSSYNEQFF TGTGCCAGCAGCTCAAGGGGACTAGCGGGGGGGAGCTCCTACAATGAGCAGTTCTTC
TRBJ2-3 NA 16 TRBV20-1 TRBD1 CSASGAGGSSTDTQYF TGCAGTGCTAGTGGGGCAGGGGGCTCTAGCACAGATACGCAGTATTTT
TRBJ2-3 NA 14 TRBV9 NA CASSVVGSTDTQYF TGTGCCAGCAGCGTAGTTGGCAGCACAGATACGCAGTATTTT
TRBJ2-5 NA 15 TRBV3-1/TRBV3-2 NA CASSQEGVQGGTQYF TGTGCCAGCAGCCAAGAAGGGGTGCAGGGTGGGACCCAGTACTTC
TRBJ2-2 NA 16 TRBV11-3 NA CASSLGAGENTGELFF TGTGCCAGCAGCTTAGGGGCCGGGGAAAACACCGGGGAGCTGTTTTTT
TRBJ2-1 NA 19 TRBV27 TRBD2 CASGRTSGTPGRSYNEQFF TGTGCCAGCGGTCGGACTAGCGGGACTCCCGGGAGATCCTACAATGAGCAGTTCTTC
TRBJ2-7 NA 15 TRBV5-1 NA CASSLGQRNSYEQYF TGCGCCAGCAGCTTGGGGCAGCGCAACTCCTACGAGCAGTACTTC
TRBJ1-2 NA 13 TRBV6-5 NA CASSSTDNYGYTF TGTGCCAGCAGTTCCACAGATAACTATGGCTACACCTTC
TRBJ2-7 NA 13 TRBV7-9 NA CASSPGSAYEQYF TGTGCCAGCAGTCCAGGATCCGCCTACGAGCAGTACTTC
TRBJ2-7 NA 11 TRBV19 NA CASGQSYEQYF TGTGCCAGTGGACAGTCCTACGAGCAGTACTTC
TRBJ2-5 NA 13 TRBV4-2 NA CASSQEELETQYF TGTGCCAGCAGCCAAGAGGAGTTAGAGACCCAGTACTTC
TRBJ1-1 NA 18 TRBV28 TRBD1 CASSSGQGASGYSTEAFF TGTGCCAGCAGTTCGGGACAGGGGGCGAGCGGTTATAGCACTGAAGCTTTCTTT